This T cell receptor beta chain was captured in a study of regulatory T cells in long-lasting Graves disease listed by TCRdb under 2021. In the study overall: Antithyroid drugs had been taken for less than 3 months by newly diagnosed Graves' disease patients. Patients with persistent Graves' disease were compared with patients with newly diagnosed Graves' disease using TCR sequencing and RNA sequencing of peripheral blood. The study took place in China and was registered as a clinical trial. A total of around 35 samples underwent TCR sequencing: around 13 from persistent and around 20 from newly diagnosed Graves' disease patients.

Libraries were made using multiplex PCR. Sequencing was carried out with an Illumina HiSeq 4000. CDR3 regions were amplified by Arm-PCR with iRepertoire HTBI primers to construct TCR beta libraries. Gel purification was performed on PCR products prior to sequencing. Turning to the authors' computational methods: Gene usage analysis of CDR3 amino acid clonotypes relied on the roughly 60 TRBV and about 15 TRBJ segments identified across samples. COPE and FqMerger were used to merge filtered high-quality paired reads into contigs. Contigs were aligned with BLAST to IMGT TRBV, TRBD and TRBJ reference genes, and CDR3 was defined per IMGT. Any clonotype with a frequency above 0.1% was classified as a highly expanded clone. Shannon entropy served as the measure of repertoire diversity, while the Gini coefficient captured V-J evenness. A clonotype was considered public if more than one individual shared it. The public reads were reprocessed in TCRdb via fastp at Q25 and MiXCR, keeping in-frame beta chains. Each entry is one CDR3 protein sequence, shown with its most common DNA and genes. What appears here as the V and J calls and clone size reflects TCRdb's work, not the paper's. The sample includes about 420,000 distinct CDR3 sequences, with around 17% observed a single time. The ten biggest clones cover 23% of the sample.

In light of the paper, this sample's time point label describes: newly diagnosed GD, antithyroid drugs for less than 3 months. For both TCR sequencing and RNA sequencing, RNA was extracted from PBMCs using TRIzol. The diagnosis of Graves' disease was made according to American Thyroid Association guidelines. The patients came from an endocrinology department in Xi'an, China. From each patient, approximately 9.9 milliliters of peripheral blood was collected into an EDTA anticoagulant tube. PBMCs were isolated by Ficoll Paque Plus density gradient separation without further T cell sorting. An Agilent 2100 Bioanalyzer and agarose gel were used to check RNA quality, and a NanoDrop 2000 was used to measure RNA concentration. CDR1 and CDR2, per the germline V gene, are SGHRS and YFSETQ. V is clipped by 4 bases and J by 3 bases, and the sequence between their germline boundaries is 13 bases long. The CDR3 covers 15 residues, taking in both the cysteine and the phenylalanine. The kept DNA is CDR3 alone, 45 bases in frame from the first base.

In regard to this clonotype: The clone's antigen remains unknown. No much larger clone is present one base from it, and per-base qualities are unavailable.

What the work shows at the level of the full study, not this receptor alone: A larger number of public clonotypes was shared among persistent patients (more than 2,500) than among newly diagnosed patients (more than 850). The authors acknowledged the small sample size as a limitation that may reduce accuracy. Sequencing and analysis were restricted to the TCR beta chain. The study examined only peripheral blood because the primary lesion, thyroid tissue, could not be accessed. TRBV28, TRBJ1-2 and TRBJ2-5 were preferentially used in persistent disease, while TRBV20-1 and TRBJ2-1 were favored in newly diagnosed disease. Persistent Graves' disease patients showed lower TCR Shannon entropy and fewer highly expanded clones than newly diagnosed patients, suggesting clonal expansion.

The same specimen was also included in a second study, on T cells in Graves' hyperthyroidism and ophthalmopathy. From that second study: Stable Graves' hyperthyroidism was defined as no progression to ophthalmopathy during 18 months of follow-up. Hyperthyroidism patients were newly diagnosed, had a disease duration of under 2 months, and were aged 18 to 65 years. Exclusion was applied to patients with uncontrolled infections, other autoimmune diseases, pregnancy or lactation. Diagnoses relied on clinical symptoms, serum thyroxine and TRAb, thyroid ultrasound and orbital computed tomography. The TCR CDR3 was subjected to a first round of RT-PCR using the HTBI primer set and the Qiagen OneStep RT-PCR kit. Blood samples also contained most of the expanded thyroid clonotypes (frequency above 0.001), which suggests that blood repertoires may reflect thyroid immune responses. In cross-validation, a model built on a 13 V-J signature told ophthalmopathy apart from stable hyperthyroidism with 87.88% sensitivity and about 81% specificity, and in testing the same model reached 80%/75%. In validation, progression to ophthalmopathy was predicted by the model with 70.59% sensitivity and 72.22% specificity, a median of 6.5 months before onset. To identify TCR V-J signatures that set the groups apart, the researchers used a discovery cohort of 90 to 100 patients, made up of 40 to 45 with Graves' ophthalmopathy and 55 to 65 with stable Graves' hyperthyroidism. Whether ophthalmopathy could be predicted prospectively was tested in an independent validation cohort made up of about 20 hyperthyroidism patients plus 17 patients who later progressed to ophthalmopathy. The 95 to 100 discovery patients were randomly divided into training and test sets at a 7:3 ratio. The study also compared thyroid tissue and blood T-cell repertoires from roughly 6 Graves' hyperthyroidism patients. Following sampling, methimazole starting at 30 mg daily was given to hyperthyroidism patients, and high-dose intravenous methylprednisolone was given to ophthalmopathy patients. Libraries were constructed in a second round of multiplex PCR, after which size selection and purification were carried out. Sequencing of the libraries was done on an Illumina HiSeq2000 using paired-end 100 bp reads. SOAPnuke was used to process the raw data, throwing out any read that contained adapters or uncalled bases, had a mean Phred below 15, or lacked an exact constant-primer or identifier match. COPE v1.2.5 was used to merge high-quality paired reads, and clonotypes were defined as unique nucleotide sequences. MiTCR v1.1 was used to align the clonotypes against IMGT TRBV, TRBD and TRBJ reference segments. The analysis was restricted to V-J combinations with a frequency above 0.0001, which together covered 99.2% of the repertoires. The TCS score was defined as the ratio of F50 (clonal expansion) to E x V (chaos), calculated using BLOSUM62-based TCRdist between CDR3 peptides within each V-J. Welch's t-statistics and random forest reduced fewer than 550 V-J features to some 14, which were used in a naive Bayes classifier (R e1071). No statistical method was used to set the sample size in advance, and investigators knew the group allocation. TCR Vbeta CDR3 sequencing of approximately 140 peripheral blood samples (over 40 ophthalmopathy, over 70 hyperthyroidism and roughly 17 progressor patients) is reported in the paper.

Sequencing was performed on peripheral blood mononuclear cells (PBMCs), taken at new diagnosis, from a patient treated with antithyroid drugs. The sequence is built from TRBV5-1 and TRBJ2-2; tentative D gene TRBD1, with 7 bases matching. The sequence derives from a woman aged 18-35 years with Graves disease. Donor details come from another sample of the same person, matched by shared clones. The sequence in DNA is TGCGCCAGCAGCGACCAGGGGGGTTACACCGGGGAGCTGTTTTTT. This translates into CASSDQGGYTGELFF.